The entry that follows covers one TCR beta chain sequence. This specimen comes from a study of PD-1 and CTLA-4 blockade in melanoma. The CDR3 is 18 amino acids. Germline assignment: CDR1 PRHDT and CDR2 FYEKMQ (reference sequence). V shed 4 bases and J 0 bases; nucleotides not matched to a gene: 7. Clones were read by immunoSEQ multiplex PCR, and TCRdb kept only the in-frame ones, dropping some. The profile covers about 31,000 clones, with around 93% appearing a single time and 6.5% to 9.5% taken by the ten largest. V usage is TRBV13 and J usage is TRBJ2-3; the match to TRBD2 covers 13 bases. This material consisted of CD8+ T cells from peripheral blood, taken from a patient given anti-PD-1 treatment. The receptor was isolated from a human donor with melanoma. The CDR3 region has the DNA TGTGCCAGCAGCTCGCGACTAGCGGGGGGTGCTAGCACAGATACGCAGTATTTT. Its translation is CASSSRLAGGASTDTQYF.